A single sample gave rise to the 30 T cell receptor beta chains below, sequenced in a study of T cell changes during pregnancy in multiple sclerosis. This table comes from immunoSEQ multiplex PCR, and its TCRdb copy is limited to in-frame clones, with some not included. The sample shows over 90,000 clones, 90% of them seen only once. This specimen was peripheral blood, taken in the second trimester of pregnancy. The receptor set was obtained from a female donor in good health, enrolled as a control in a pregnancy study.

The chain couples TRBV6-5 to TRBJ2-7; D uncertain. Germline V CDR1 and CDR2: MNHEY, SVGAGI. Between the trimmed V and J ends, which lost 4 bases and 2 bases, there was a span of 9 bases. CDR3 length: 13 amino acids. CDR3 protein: CASSLQVPYEQYF. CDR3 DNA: TGTGCCAGCAGTTTACAAGTACCCTACGAGCAGTACTTC.

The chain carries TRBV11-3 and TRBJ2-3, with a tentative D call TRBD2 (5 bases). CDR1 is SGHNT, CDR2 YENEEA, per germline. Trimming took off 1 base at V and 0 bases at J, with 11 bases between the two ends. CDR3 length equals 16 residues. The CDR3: CASSLGSGESTDTQYF. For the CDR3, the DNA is TGTGCCAGCAGCTTAGGGAGCGGCGAAAGCACAGATACGCAGTATTTT. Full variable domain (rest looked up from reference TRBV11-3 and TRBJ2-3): EAGVVQSPRYKIIEKKQPVAFWCNPISGHNTLYWYLQNLGQGPELLIRYENEEAVDDSQLPKDRFSAERLKGVDSTLKIQPAELGDSAVYLCASSLGSGESTDTQYFGPGTRLTVL.

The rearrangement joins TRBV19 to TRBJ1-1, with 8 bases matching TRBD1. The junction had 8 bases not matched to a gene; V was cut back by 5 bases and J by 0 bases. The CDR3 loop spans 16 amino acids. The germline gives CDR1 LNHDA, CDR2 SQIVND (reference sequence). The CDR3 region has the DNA TGTGCCAGTAGTGCCGAGGGACAGGCATTGAACACTGAAGCTTTCTTT. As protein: CASSAEGQALNTEAFF.

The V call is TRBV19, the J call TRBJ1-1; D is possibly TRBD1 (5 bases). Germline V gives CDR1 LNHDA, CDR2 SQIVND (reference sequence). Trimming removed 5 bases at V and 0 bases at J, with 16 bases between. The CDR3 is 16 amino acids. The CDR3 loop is CASSAIGGFLNTEAFF. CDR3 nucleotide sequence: TGTGCCAGTAGTGCCATCGGGGGTTTTTTGAACACTGAAGCTTTCTTT.

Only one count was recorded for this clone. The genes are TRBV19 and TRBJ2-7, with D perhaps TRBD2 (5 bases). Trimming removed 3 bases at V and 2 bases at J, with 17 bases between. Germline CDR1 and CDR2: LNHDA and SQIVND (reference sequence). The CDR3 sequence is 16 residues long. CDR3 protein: CASSIGVDSRPYEQYF. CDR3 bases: TGTGCCAGTAGTATCGGTGTGGACTCCCGCCCCTACGAGCAGTACTTC.

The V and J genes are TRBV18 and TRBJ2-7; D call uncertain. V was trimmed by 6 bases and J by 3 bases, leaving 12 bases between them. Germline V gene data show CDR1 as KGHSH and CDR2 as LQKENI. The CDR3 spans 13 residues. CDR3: CASSNTANYEQYF. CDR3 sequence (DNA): TGTGCCAGCTCTAACACAGCCAACTACGAGCAGTACTTC.

CDR3 loop: CASSLNPGQGFGYTF. CDR3 nucleotide sequence: TGTGCCAGCTCACTAAACCCGGGACAGGGGTTTGGCTACACCTTC. This chain joins TRBV18 and TRBJ1-2; 10 positions agree with TRBD1. This CDR3 comprises 15 residues. Germline V gene lookup returns CDR1 KGHSH and CDR2 LQKENI. V was clipped by 4 bases and J by 7 bases; unmatched bases: 9.

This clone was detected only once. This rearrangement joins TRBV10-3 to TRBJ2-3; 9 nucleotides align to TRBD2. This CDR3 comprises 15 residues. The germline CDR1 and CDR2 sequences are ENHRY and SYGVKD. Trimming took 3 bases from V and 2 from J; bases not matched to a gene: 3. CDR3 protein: CAISDLAGTTDTQYF. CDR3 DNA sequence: TGTGCCATCAGTGACCTAGCGGGGACCACAGATACGCAGTATTTT.

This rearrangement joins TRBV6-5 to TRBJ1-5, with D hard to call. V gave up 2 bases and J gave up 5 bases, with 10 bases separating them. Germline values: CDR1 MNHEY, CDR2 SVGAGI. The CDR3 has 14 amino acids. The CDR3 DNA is TGTGCCAGCAGTTACAGTAGGAGGGATCAGCCCCAGCATTTT. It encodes CASSYSRRDQPQHF.

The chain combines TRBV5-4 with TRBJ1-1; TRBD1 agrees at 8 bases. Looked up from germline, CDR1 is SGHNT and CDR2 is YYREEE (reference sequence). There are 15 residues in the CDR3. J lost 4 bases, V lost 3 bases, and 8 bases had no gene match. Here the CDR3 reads CASSSGQGLGTEAFF. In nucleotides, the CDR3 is TGTGCCAGCAGCTCCGGACAGGGTCTGGGCACTGAAGCTTTCTTT.

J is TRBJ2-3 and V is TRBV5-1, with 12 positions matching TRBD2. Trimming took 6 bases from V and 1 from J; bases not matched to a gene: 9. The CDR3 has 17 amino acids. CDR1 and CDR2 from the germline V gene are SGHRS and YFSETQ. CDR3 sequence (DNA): TGCGCCAGCAACGGGGCTAGCGGGGGGGCCGGCACAGATACGCAGTATTTT. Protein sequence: CASNGASGGAGTDTQYF. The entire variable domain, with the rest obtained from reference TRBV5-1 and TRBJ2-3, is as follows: KAGVTQTPRYLIKTRGQQVTLSCSPISGHRSVSWYQQTPGQGLQFLFEYFSETQRNKGNFPGRFSGRQFSNSRSEMNVSTLELGDSALYLCASNGASGGAGTDTQYFGPGTRLTVL.

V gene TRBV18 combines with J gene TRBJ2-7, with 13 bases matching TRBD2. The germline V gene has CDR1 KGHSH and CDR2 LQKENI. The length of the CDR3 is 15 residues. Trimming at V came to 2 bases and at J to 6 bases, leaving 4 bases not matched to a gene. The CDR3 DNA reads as TGTGCCAGCTCACCAACTAGCGGGGGGGCCCGCGAGCAGTACTTC. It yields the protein CASSPTSGGAREQYF.

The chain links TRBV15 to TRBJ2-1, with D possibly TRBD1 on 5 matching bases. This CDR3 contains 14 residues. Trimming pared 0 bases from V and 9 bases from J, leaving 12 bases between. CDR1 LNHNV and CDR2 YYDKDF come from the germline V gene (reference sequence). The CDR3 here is CATSREQARSEQFF. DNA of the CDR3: TGTGCCACCAGCAGAGAACAGGCCCGGAGTGAGCAGTTCTTC.

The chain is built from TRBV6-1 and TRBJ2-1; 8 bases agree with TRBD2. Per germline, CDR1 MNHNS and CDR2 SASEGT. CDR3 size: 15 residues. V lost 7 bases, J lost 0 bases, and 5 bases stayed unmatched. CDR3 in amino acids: CASTVAGSSYNEQFF. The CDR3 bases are TGTGCCAGCACGGTAGCGGGGAGCTCCTACAATGAGCAGTTCTTC.

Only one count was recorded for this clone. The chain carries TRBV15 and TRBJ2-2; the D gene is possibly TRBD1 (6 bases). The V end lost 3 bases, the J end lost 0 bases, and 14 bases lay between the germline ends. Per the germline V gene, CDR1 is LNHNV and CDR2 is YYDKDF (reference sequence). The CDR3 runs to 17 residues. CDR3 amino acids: CATSSDLTGTNTGELFF. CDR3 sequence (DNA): TGTGCCACCAGCAGTGATCTGACAGGCACGAACACCGGGGAGCTGTTTTTT.

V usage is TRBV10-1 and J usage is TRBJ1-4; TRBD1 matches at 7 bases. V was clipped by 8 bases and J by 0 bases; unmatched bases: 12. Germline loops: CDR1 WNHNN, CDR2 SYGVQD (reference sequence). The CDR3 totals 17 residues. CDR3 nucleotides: TGCGCCAGCCCTAAGGACAGGATTGTTGCAACTAATGAAAAACTGTTTTTT. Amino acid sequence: CASPKDRIVATNEKLFF.

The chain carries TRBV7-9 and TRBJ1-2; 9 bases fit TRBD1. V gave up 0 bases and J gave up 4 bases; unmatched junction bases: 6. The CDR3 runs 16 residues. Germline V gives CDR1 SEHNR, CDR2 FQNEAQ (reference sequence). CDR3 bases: TGTGCCAGCAGCTTAGCCCTACAGGGGGCGGCCTATGGCTACACCTTC. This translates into CASSLALQGAAYGYTF.

CDR3: CASSIRRVGGGGYTF. The CDR3 DNA is TGTGCCAGTAGTATACGGCGGGTCGGCGGGGGTGGCTACACCTTC. The V call is TRBV19, the J call TRBJ1-2, with D possibly matching TRBD1 (5 bases). This CDR3 contains 15 residues. Germline-derived CDR1 and CDR2 are LNHDA and SQIVND (reference sequence). Between the trimmed V and J ends, which lost 2 bases and 7 bases, there was a span of 17 bases.

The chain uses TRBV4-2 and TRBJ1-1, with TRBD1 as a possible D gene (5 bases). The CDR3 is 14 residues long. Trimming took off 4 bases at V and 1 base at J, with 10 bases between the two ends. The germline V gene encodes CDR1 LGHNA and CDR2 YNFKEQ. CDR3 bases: TGTGCCAGCAGCCTGAAGACAGCGAACACTGAAGCTTTCTTT. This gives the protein CASSLKTANTEAFF.

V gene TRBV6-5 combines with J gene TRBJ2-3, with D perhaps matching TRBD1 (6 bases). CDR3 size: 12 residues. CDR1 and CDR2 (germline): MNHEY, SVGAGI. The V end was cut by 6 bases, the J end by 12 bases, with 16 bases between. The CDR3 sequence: CASSPTRDKQYF. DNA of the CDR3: TGTGCCAGCAGCCCTACCAGGGACAAACAGTATTTT.

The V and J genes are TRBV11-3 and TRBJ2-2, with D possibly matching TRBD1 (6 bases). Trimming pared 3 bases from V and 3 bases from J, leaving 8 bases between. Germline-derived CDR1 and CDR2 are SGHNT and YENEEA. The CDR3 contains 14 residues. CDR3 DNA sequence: TGTGCCAGCAGCTTTAACAGGGACACCGGGGAGCTGTTTTTT. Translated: CASSFNRDTGELFF.

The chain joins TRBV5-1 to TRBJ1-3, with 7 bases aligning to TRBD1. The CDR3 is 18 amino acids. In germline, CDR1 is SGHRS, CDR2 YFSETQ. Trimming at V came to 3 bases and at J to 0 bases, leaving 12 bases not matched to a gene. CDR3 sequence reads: CASSYYTQGTSSGNTIYF. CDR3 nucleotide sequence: TGCGCCAGCAGCTATTACACACAGGGGACGAGCTCTGGAAACACCATATATTTT. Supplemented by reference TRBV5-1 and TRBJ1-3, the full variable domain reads KAGVTQTPRYLIKTRGQQVTLSCSPISGHRSVSWYQQTPGQGLQFLFEYFSETQRNKGNFPGRFSGRQFSNSRSEMNVSTLELGDSALYLCASSYYTQGTSSGNTIYFGEGSWLTVV.

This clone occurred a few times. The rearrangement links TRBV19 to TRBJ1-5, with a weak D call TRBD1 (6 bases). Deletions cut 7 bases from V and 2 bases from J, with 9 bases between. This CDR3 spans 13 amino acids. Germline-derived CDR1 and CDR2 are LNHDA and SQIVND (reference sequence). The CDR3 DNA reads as TGTGCCAGTACCCCAGGGGGCAATCAGCCCCAGCATTTT. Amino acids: CASTPGGNQPQHF.

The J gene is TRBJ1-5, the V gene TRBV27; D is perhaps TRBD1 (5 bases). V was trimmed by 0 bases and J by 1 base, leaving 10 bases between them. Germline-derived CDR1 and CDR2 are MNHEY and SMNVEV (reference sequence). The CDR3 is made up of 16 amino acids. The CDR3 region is CASSLSPGLSNQPQHF. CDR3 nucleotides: TGTGCCAGCAGTTTATCGCCAGGGTTGAGCAATCAGCCCCAGCATTTT.

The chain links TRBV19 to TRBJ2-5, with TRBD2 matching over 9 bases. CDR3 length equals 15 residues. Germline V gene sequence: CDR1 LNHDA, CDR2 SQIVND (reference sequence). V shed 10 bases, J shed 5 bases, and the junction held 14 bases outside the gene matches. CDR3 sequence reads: CATMSLAGRLETQYF. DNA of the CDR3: TGTGCCACCATGTCCCTAGCGGGGCGTTTGGAGACCCAGTACTTC.

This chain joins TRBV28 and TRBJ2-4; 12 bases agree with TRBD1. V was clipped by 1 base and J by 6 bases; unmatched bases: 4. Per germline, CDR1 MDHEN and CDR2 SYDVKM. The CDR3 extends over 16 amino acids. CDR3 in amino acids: CASSLSGTGGGNIQYF. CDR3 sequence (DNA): TGTGCCAGCAGTTTATCCGGGACAGGGGGCGGAAACATTCAGTACTTC.

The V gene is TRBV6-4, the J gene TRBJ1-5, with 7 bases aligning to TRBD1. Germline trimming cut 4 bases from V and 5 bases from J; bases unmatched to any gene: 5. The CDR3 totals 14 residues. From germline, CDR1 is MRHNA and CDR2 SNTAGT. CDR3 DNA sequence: TGTGCCAGCAGTGCGGGGACAGCCCATCAGCCCCAGCATTTT. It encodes CASSAGTAHQPQHF.

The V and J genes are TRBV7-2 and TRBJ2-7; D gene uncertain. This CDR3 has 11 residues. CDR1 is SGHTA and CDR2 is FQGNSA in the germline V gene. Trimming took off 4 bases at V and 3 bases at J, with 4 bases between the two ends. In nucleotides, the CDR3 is TGTGCCAGCAGCTCCATCTACGAGCAGTACTTC. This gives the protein CASSSIYEQYF.

CDR3 in DNA: TGTGCCAGCAGCAGAGGGGACAGGGGCACAGATACGCAGTATTTT. Translating gives CASSRGDRGTDTQYF. The genes are TRBV7-9 and TRBJ2-3; 9 nucleotides match TRBD1. Trimming at V came to 5 bases and at J to 1 base, leaving 4 bases not matched to a gene. Germline CDR1 reads SEHNR; CDR2 reads FQNEAQ (reference sequence). The CDR3 loop spans 15 amino acids.

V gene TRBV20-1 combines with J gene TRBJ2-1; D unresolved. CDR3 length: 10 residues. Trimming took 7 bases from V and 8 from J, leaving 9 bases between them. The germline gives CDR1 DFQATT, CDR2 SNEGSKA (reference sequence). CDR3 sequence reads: CSVRGDEQFF. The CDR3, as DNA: TGCAGTGTCAGAGGCGATGAGCAGTTCTTC.